Detailed here is one T cell receptor (beta chain). What it recognizes is unknown. Primed by a sample-barcoded 5' primer and a J-beta primer mix, a second PCR proceeded for about 6 to 12 cycles. At least 2.5 million CDR3-containing paired-end reads were obtained per sample. TCRdb fed the 5' RACE reads into MiXCR, producing one record per CDR3 protein. The sample has roughly 1.5 million distinct CDR3 sequences, roughly two fifths seen once; the top ten hold roughly 3.7%. The sample is drawn from a study of blood T cells in healthy people across ages. Study as a whole: For every two T cells, template switching captured about one barcoded beta molecule. Study-wide results and caveats: Diversity was higher, and naive CD4+ cells more numerous, in long-lived donors than in aged donors.

CDR3 length: 15 residues. Germline loops: CDR1 SEHNR, CDR2 FQNEAQ (reference sequence). V gave up 5 bases and J gave up 4 bases; unmatched junction bases: 8. The V gene is TRBV7-9, the J gene TRBJ1-5; 7 bases line up with TRBD1. The specimen sequenced was blood. The TCR sequence derives from a woman between 18 and 29 years old in good health. CDR3 sequence (DNA): TGTGCCAGCAGCCAGGGGGGGCGGCTGAATCAGCCCCAGCATTTT. It codes for CASSQGGRLNQPQHF. The variable domain in full, with the rest retrieved from reference TRBV7-9 and TRBJ1-5, is DTGVSQNPRHKITKRGQNVTFRCDPISEHNRLYWYRQTLGQGPEFLTYFQNEAQLEKSRLLSDRFSAERPKGSFSTLEIQRTEQGDSAMYLCASSQGGRLNQPQHFGDGTRLSIL.